The present T cell receptor (beta chain) was sequenced within a study of T cells expressing NK-cell markers. The CDR3 spans 15 residues. Germline-derived CDR1 and CDR2 are SEHNR and FQNEAQ (reference sequence). From the 5' RACE reads, TCRdb lists one entry per CDR3 protein and no DNA. The specimen's table records 500,000 to 600,000 distinct CDR3 sequences. The sequenced material came from blood T cells: a sorted CD56 or NKG2C T cell subset, CD4+ or CD8+ T cells, or bulk PBMC T cells (not recorded which). V gene TRBV7-9 combines with J gene TRBJ2-2; TCRdb's D call, TRBD1, is unchecked because there is no DNA. The TCR was taken from a man aged 18 to 30 in good health. CDR3 region: CASSLARKGAGELFF.